These 3 T cell receptor beta chains originate from one sample sequenced in a study of blood T cell repertoires in COVID-19. Assay used: immunoSEQ multiplex PCR; TCRdb lists only in-frame clones, some missing. The table lists fewer than 250,000 clones, 88% of them singletons. The sequenced sample consisted of peripheral blood. These receptor sequences come from a human donor in a cohort sampled during active COVID-19.

CDR3 protein: CSCDRNTEAFF. For the CDR3, the DNA is TGCAGTTGCGACAGGAACACTGAAGCTTTCTTT. The genes are TRBV20-1 and TRBJ1-1, with D possibly being TRBD1 (5 bases). This CDR3 is 11 amino acids long. CDR1 is DFQATT and CDR2 is SNEGSKA in the germline V gene (reference sequence). Trimming took 8 bases from V and 1 from J, leaving 8 bases between them.

The chain joins TRBV7-9 to TRBJ2-7; 9 bases line up with TRBD1. The CDR3 extends over 15 amino acids. Germline CDR1 reads SEHNR; CDR2 reads FQNEAQ (reference sequence). The V gene end was trimmed by 1 base and the J gene end by 5 bases; junction bases not matched to a gene: 6. The CDR3 reads CASSLDGTGTDEQYF. The CDR3 nucleotides read TGTGCCAGCAGCTTAGACGGGACAGGGACGGACGAGCAGTACTTC.

The J gene is TRBJ1-1, the V gene TRBV28; TRBD1 matches 7 bases. There are 15 residues in the CDR3. Germline lookup yields CDR1 MDHEN and CDR2 SYDVKM. Trimming took 6 bases from V and 5 from J; bases not matched to a gene: 12. The CDR3 is CASRRAGGSWTEAFF. As DNA, the CDR3 is TGTGCCAGCAGAAGGGCAGGGGGGTCCTGGACTGAAGCTTTCTTT.